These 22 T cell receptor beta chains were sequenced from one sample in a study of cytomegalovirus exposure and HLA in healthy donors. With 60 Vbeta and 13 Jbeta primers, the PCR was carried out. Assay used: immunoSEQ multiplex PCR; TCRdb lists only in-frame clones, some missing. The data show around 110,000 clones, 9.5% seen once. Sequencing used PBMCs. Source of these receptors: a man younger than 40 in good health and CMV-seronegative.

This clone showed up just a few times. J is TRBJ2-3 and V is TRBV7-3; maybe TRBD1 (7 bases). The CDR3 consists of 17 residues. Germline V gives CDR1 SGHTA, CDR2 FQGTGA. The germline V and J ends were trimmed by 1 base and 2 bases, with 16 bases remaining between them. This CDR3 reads CASSLMAGQSLTDTQYF. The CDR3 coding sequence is TGTGCCAGCAGCTTAATGGCGGGACAGAGTCTCACAGATACGCAGTATTTT.

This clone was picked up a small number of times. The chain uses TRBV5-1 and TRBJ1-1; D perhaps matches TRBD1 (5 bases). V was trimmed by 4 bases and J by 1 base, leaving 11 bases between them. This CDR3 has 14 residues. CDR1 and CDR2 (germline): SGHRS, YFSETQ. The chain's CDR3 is CASSPNTGNTEAFF. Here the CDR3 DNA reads TGCGCCAGCAGCCCGAATACAGGGAACACTGAAGCTTTCTTT. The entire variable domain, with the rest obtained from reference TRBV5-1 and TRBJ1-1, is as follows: KAGVTQTPRYLIKTRGQQVTLSCSPISGHRSVSWYQQTPGQGLQFLFEYFSETQRNKGNFPGRFSGRQFSNSRSEMNVSTLELGDSALYLCASSPNTGNTEAFFGQGTRLTVV.

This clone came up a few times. CDR3 in amino acids: CASSTDSNYEQYF. CDR3 coding DNA: TGTGCCAGCAGCACGGACAGTAACTACGAGCAGTACTTC. The rearrangement joins TRBV5-4 to TRBJ2-7; perhaps TRBD1 as D (6 bases). CDR3 length: 13 amino acids. Germline V gives CDR1 SGHNT, CDR2 YYREEE (reference sequence). V was trimmed by 4 bases and J by 3 bases, leaving 11 bases between them.

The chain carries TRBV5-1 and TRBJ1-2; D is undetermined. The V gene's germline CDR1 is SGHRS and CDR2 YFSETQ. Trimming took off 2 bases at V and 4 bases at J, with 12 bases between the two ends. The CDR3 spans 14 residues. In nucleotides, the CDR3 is TGCGCCAGCAGCTTCACGGAGGGTGGCTATGGCTACACCTTC. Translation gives CASSFTEGGYGYTF.

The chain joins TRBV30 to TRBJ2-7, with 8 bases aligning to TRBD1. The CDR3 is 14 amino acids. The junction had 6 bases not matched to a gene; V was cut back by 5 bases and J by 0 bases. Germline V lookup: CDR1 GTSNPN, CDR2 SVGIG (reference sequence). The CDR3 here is CAWVGQDSSYEQYF. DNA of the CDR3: TGTGCCTGGGTGGGACAGGATAGCTCCTACGAGCAGTACTTC.

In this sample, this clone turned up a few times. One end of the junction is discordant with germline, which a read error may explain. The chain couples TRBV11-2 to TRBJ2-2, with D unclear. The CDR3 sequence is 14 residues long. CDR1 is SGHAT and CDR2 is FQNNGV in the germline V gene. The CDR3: CASSSRQNTGELFF. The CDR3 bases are TGTGCCAGTAGCTCTCGACAGAACACCGGGGAGCTGTTTTTT.

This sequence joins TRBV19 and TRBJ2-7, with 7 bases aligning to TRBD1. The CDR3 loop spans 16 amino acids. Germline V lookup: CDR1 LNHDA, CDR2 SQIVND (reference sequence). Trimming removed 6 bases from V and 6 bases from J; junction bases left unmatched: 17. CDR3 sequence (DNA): TGTGCCAGTAGACCCGGACAGGAACGGTGGGCTTCCGAGCAGTACTTC. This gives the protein CASRPGQERWASEQYF. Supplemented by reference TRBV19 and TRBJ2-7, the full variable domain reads DGGITQSPKYLFRKEGQNVTLSCEQNLNHDAMYWYRQDPGQGLRLIYYSQIVNDFQKGDIAEGYSVSREKKESFPLTVTSAQKNPTAFYLCASRPGQERWASEQYFGPGTRLTVT.

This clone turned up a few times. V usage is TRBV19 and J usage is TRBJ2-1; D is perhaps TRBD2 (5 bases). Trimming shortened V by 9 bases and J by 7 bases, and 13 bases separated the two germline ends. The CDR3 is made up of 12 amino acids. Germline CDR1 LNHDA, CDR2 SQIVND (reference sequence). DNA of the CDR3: TGTGCCAGCATGGAGCGAGGGAATGAGCAGTTCTTC. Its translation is CASMERGNEQFF.

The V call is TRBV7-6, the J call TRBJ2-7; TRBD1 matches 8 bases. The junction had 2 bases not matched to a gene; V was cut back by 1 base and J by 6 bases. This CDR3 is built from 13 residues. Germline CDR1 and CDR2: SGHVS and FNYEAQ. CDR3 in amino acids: CASSLDRGSEQYF. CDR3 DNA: TGTGCCAGCAGCTTAGACAGGGGGTCCGAGCAGTACTTC.

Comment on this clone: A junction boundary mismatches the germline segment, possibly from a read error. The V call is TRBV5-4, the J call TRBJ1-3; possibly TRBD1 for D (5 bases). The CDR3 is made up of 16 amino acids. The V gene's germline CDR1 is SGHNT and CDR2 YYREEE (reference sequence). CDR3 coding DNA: TGTGTCAGCAGCTTGAACCGCGGGGGTGCTGGAAACACCATATATTTT. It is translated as CVSSLNRGGAGNTIYF.

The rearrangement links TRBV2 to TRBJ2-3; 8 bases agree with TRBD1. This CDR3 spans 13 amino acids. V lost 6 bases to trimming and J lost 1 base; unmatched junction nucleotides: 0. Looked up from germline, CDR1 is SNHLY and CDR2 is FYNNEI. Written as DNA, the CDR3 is TGTGCCAGCAGGACAGGGGGCACAGATACGCAGTATTTT. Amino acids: CASRTGGTDTQYF.

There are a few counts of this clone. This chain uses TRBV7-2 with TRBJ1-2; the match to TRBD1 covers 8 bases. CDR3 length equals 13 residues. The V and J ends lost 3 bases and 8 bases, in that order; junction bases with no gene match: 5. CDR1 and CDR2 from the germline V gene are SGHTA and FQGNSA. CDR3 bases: TGTGCCAGCAGCTTGGGACAGGCTTTCGGCTACACCTTC. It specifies CASSLGQAFGYTF.

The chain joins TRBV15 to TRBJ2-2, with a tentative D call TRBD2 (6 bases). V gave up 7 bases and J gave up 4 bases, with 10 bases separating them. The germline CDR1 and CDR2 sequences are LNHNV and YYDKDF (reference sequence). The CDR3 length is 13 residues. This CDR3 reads CATTRGGTGELFF. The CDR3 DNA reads TGTGCCACCACGAGGGGAGGCACCGGGGAGCTGTTTTTT.

The CDR3 bases are TGCGCCAGCAGCCAAGGGAGAGCGGGGGCCAACGTCCTGACTTTC. This codes for CASSQGRAGANVLTF. V usage is TRBV4-3 and J usage is TRBJ2-6, with D hard to call. Per the germline V gene, CDR1 is LGHNA and CDR2 is YSLEER. The CDR3 sequence is 15 residues long. Between the trimmed V and J ends, which lost 1 base and 4 bases, there was a span of 8 bases.

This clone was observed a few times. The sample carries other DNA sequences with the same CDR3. CDR3 nucleotides: TGTGCCTGGAGCCTCAGGGGGCTTCGACGGAGTTCATACGAGCAGTACTTC. Its translation: CAWSLRGLRRSSYEQYF. V is TRBV30 and J is TRBJ2-7; 8 bases match TRBD1. The CDR3 extends over 17 amino acids. V was clipped by 3 bases and J by 4 bases; unmatched bases: 17. Looked up from germline, CDR1 is GTSNPN and CDR2 is SVGIG (reference sequence).

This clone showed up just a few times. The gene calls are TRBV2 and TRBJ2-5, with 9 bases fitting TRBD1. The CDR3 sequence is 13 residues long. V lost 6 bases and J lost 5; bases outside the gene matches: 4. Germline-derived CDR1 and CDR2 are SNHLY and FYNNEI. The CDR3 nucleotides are TGTGCCAGCAGAAACAGGGGGCGGGAGACCCAGTACTTC. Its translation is CASRNRGRETQYF.

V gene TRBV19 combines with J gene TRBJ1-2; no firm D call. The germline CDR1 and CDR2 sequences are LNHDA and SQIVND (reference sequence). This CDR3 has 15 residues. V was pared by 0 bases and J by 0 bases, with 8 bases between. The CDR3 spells CASSIEEVANYGYTF. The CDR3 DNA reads TGTGCCAGTAGTATAGAAGAGGTGGCTAACTATGGCTACACCTTC.

The CDR3 reads CASSERDRGLMEAFF. CDR3 in DNA: TGTGCCAGCAGCGAAAGGGACAGGGGGCTGATGGAAGCTTTCTTT. The chain has TRBV9 and TRBJ1-1; 12 nucleotides align to TRBD1. CDR1 SGDLS and CDR2 YYNGEE come from the germline V gene. With 3 bases clipped from V and 8 bases from J, the junction kept 8 bases outside the gene matches. The CDR3 covers 15 residues.

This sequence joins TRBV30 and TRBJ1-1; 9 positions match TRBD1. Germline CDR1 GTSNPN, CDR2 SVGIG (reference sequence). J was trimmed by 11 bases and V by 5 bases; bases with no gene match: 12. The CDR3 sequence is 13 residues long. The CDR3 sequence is CAWSRGQGSWAFF. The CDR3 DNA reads TGTGCCTGGTCCAGGGGACAGGGATCTTGGGCTTTCTTT.

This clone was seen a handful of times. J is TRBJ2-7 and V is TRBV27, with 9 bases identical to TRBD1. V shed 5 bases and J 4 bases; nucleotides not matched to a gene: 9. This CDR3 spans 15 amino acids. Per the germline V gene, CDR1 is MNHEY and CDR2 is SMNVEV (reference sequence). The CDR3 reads CASSPTGTGFYEQYF. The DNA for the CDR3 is TGTGCCAGCAGTCCGACCGGGACAGGGTTTTACGAGCAGTACTTC.

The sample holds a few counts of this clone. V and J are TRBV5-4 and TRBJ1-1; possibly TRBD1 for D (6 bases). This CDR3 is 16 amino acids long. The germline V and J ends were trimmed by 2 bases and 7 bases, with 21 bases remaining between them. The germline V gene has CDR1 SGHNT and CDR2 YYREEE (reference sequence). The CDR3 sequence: CASSLLPGQKDNEAFF. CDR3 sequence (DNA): TGTGCCAGCAGCTTATTACCGGGACAAAAGGACAATGAAGCTTTCTTT.

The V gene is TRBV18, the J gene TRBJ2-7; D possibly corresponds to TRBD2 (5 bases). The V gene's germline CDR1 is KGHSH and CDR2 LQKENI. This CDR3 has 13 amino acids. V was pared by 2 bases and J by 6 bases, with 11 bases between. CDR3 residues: CASSPSGGFEQYF. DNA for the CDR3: TGTGCCAGCTCACCATCCGGAGGATTCGAGCAGTACTTC.